This T cell receptor beta chain was found in a study of blood T cells in healthy people across ages. The germline V gene has CDR1 SQVTM and CDR2 ANQGSEA. The CDR3 contains 14 residues. V shed 3 bases and J shed 5 bases, with 16 bases lying between them. The second PCR ran about 6 to 12 cycles with a sample-barcoded 5' primer and J-beta primers. All samples gave at least 2.5 million CDR3-containing paired-end reads. TCRdb used MiXCR to reprocess the 5' RACE reads, holding one entry per CDR3 protein. The data contain fewer than 1.5 million distinct CDR3 sequences, approximately 42% of them singletons. The J gene is TRBJ2-5, the V gene TRBV29-1; D perhaps matches TRBD1 (6 bases). The sample taken for sequencing was blood. This clonotype originated in a young woman in good health. The CDR3 sequence: CSVDPNSGGETQYF. The CDR3 coding sequence is TGCAGCGTTGACCCAAATTCTGGGGGCGAGACCCAGTACTTC.